The T cell receptor beta chain described here comes from a study of early T cells in non-severe SARS-CoV-2 infection. Overall study context: Investigators sequenced bulk RNA drawn from unsorted whole blood, and chains remained unpaired.

V shed 0 bases and J shed 7 bases, with 8 bases lying between them. The germline V gene encodes CDR1 SGDLS and CDR2 YYNGEE. The CDR3 spans 13 residues. Overall study results and limits: A preference for anti-spike CD8 responses marked VDJdb matching, which missed private and CD4 specificities.

Only a few counts were recorded for this clonotype. The antigen remains undetermined. Individual cDNA molecules each received unique molecular identifiers attached to them. TCRdb reprocessed the 5' RACE reads via MiXCR and lists one record per CDR3 protein. The sample holds some 60,000 distinct CDR3 sequences, about 9.9% seen once. The rearrangement links TRBV9 to TRBJ2-1; no reliable D call. The receptor was derived from an adult who was a healthcare worker with PCR-confirmed SARS-CoV-2 infection or an uninfected control (not recorded which). Sequences were obtained from whole blood. CDR3 bases: TGTGCCAGCAGCGTAGGTGGCGTTAATGAGCAGTTCTTC. This encodes CASSVGGVNEQFF.